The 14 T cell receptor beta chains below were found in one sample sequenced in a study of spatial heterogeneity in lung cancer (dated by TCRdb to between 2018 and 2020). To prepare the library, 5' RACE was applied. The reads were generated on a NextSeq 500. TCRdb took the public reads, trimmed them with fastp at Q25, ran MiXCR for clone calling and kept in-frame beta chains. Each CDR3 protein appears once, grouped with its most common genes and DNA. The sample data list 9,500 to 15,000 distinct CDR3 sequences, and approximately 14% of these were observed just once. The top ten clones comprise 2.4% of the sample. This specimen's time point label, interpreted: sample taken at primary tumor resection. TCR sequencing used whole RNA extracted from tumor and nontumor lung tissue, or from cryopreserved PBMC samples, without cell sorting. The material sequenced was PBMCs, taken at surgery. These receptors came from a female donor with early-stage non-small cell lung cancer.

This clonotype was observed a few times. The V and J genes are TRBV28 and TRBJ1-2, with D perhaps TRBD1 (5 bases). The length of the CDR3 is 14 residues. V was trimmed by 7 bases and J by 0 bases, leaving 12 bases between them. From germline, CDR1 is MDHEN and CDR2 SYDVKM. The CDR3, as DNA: TGTGCCAGCAAAAGGGACGGAGCTAACTATGGCTACACCTTC. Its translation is CASKRDGANYGYTF.

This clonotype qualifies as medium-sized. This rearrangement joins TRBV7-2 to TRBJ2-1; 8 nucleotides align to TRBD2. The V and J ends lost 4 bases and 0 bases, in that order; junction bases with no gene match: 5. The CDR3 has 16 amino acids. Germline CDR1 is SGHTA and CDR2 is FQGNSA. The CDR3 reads CASSYYSGISYNEQFF. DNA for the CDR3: TGTGCCAGCAGCTACTATAGCGGGATCTCCTACAATGAGCAGTTCTTC. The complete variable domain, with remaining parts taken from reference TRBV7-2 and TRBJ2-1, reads GAGVSQSPSNKVTEKGKDVELRCDPISGHTALYWYRQSLGQGLEFLIYFQGNSAPDKSGLPSDRFSAERTGGSVSTLTIQRTQQEDSAVYLCASSYYSGISYNEQFFGPGTRLTVL.

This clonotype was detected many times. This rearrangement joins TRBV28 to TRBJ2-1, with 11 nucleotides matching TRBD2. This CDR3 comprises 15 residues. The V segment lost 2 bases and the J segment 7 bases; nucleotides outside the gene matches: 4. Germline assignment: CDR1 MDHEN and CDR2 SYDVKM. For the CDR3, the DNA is TGTGCCAGCAGTTTAGAACTAGCGGGAGTGAATGAGCAGTTCTTC. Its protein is CASSLELAGVNEQFF.

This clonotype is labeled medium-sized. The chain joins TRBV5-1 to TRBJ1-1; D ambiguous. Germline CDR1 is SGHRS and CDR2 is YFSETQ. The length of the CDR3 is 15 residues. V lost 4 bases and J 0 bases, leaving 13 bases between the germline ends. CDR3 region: CASSGGETVNTEAFF. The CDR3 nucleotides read TGCGCCAGCAGCGGAGGAGAAACAGTGAACACTGAAGCTTTCTTT.

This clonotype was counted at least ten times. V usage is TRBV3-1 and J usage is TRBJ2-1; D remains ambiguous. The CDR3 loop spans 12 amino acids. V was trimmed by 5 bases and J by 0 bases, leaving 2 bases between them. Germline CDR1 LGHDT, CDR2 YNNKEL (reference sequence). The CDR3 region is CASSFSYNEQFF. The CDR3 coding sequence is TGTGCCAGCAGCTTCTCCTACAATGAGCAGTTCTTC.

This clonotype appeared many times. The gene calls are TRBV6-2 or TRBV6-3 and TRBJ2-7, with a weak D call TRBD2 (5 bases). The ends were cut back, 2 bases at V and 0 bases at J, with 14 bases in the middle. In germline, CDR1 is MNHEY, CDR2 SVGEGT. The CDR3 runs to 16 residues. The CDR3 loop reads CASSYKESEGSYEQYF. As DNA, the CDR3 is TGTGCCAGCAGTTACAAGGAGTCCGAGGGCTCCTACGAGCAGTACTTC.

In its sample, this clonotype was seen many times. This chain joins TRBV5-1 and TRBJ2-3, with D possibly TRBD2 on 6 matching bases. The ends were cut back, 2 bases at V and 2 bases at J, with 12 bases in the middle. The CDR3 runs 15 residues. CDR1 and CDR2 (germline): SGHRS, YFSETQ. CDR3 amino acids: CASSFMGLTTDTQYF. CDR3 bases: TGCGCCAGCAGCTTCATGGGACTTACCACAGATACGCAGTATTTT.

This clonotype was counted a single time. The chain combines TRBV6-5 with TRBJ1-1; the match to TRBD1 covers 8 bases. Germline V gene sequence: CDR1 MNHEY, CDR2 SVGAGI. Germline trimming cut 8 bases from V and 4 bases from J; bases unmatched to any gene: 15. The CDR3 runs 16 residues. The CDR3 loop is CASVPQRVQGGTEAFF. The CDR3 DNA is TGTGCCAGCGTACCCCAGAGAGTACAGGGGGGCACTGAAGCTTTCTTT.

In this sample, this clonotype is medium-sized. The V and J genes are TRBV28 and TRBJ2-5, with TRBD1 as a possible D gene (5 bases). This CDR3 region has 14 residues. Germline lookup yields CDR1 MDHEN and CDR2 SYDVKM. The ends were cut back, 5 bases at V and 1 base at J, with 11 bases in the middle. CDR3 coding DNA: TGTGCCAGCAGTCCCCGACAGACCCAAGAGACCCAGTACTTC. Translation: CASSPRQTQETQYF.

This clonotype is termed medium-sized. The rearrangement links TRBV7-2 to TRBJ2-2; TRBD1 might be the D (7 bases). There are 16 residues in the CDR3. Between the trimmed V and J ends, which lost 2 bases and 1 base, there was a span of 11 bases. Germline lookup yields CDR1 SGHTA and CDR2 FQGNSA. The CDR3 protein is CASSLNQGGNTGELFF. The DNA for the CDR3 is TGTGCCAGCAGCTTAAACCAGGGGGGGAACACCGGGGAGCTGTTTTTT.

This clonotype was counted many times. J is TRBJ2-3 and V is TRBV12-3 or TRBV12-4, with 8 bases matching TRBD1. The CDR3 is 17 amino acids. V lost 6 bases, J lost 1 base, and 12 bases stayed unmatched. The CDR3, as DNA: TGTGCCAGCAGCCCAACACTCAGGGGGCAGGGCACAGATACGCAGTATTTT. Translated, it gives CASSPTLRGQGTDTQYF.

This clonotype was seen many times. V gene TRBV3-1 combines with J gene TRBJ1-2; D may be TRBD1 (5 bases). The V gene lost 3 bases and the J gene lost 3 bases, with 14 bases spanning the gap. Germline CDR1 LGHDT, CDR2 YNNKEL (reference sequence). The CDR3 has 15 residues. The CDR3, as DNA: TGTGCCAGCAGCCACGGGACCCAGGCCCACTATGGCTACACCTTC. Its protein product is CASSHGTQAHYGYTF.

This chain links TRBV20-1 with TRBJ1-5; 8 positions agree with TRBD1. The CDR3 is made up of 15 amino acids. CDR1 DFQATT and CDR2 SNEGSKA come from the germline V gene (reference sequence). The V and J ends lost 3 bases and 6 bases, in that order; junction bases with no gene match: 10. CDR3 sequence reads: CSARGNAGGGQPQHF. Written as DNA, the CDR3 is TGCAGTGCTAGGGGCAACGCAGGGGGCGGTCAGCCCCAGCATTTT.

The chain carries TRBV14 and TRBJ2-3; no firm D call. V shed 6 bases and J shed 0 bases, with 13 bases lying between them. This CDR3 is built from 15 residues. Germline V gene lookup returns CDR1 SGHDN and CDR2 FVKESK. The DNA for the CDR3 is TGTGCCAGCAGGCCGATTACCTCTAGCACAGATACGCAGTATTTT. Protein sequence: CASRPITSSTDTQYF.